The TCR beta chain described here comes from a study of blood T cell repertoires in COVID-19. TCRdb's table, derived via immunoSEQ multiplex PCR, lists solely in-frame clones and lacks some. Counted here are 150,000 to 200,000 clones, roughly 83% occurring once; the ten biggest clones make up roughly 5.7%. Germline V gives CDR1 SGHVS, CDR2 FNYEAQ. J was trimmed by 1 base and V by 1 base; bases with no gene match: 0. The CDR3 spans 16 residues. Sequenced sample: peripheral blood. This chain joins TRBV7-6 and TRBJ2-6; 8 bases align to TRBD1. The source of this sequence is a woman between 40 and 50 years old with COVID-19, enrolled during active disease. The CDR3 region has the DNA TGTGCCAGCAGCTTAGGGACAGGGTCTGGGGCCAACGTCCTGACTTTC. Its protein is CASSLGTGSGANVLTF.